Following are 24 T cell receptor beta chains from one sample sequenced in a study of regulatory T cells in long-lasting Graves disease. The time point is: persistent/refractory GD, antithyroid drugs over 5 years with positive TRAb. From RNA extracted from PBMCs, the TCR library was made. Arm-PCR of CDR3 regions and iRepertoire HTBI primers were the basis on which TCR beta libraries were built. MiXCR was run by TCRdb on the multiplex PCR reads, yielding one entry per CDR3 protein. This repertoire shows about 470,000 distinct CDR3 sequences, less than 25% found once; its top ten account for 7.8%. The starting material was peripheral blood mononuclear cells (PBMCs), obtained when the disease was refractory, from a patient treated with antithyroid drugs. Source of these receptors: a female donor with Graves disease.

In its sample, this clonotype was seen many times. The chain is built from TRBV28 and TRBJ2-5, with a possible D match to TRBD2 (6 bases). Germline V gene sequence: CDR1 MDHEN, CDR2 SYDVKM. V lost 3 bases to trimming and J lost 3 bases, with 11 bases between them. The CDR3 length is 14 residues. CDR3 DNA: TGTGCCAGCAGTTTCTCGGCTAGCGAAGAGACCCAGTACTTC. This codes for CASSFSASEETQYF.

Many counts were recorded for this clonotype. As DNA, the CDR3 is TGTGCCAGCACCTCCCCGGGCAGGGAGGTTGAAGCTTTCTTT. Its protein product is CASTSPGREVEAFF. V gene TRBV27 combines with J gene TRBJ1-1; D is possibly TRBD1 (5 bases). This CDR3 is built from 14 residues. Looked up from germline, CDR1 is MNHEY and CDR2 is SMNVEV (reference sequence). V was shortened by 7 bases and J by 7 bases, with 19 bases between the two germline ends.

This clonotype has ten or more counts. The rearrangement uses TRBV6-1 and TRBJ2-5; no clear D. Per the germline V gene, CDR1 is MNHNS and CDR2 is SASEGT. CDR3 length equals 13 residues. V was trimmed by 5 bases and J by 9 bases, leaving 16 bases between them. The CDR3 DNA is TGTGCCAGCAGTCACCTGACATCTGTAGCCCAGTACTTC. It encodes CASSHLTSVAQYF.

The chain joins TRBV30 to TRBJ2-7, with 10 bases identical to TRBD2. This CDR3 is 14 amino acids long. The germline V gene has CDR1 GTSNPN and CDR2 SVGIG (reference sequence). The trim removed 4 bases at V and 5 bases at J, leaving 8 bases unmatched. The DNA of the CDR3 is TGTGCCTGGATATCGGGACTAGCGAACCACGAGCAGTACTTC. Amino acids: CAWISGLANHEQYF.

This clonotype has more than one count but fewer than ten. The chain recombines TRBV11-3 with TRBJ2-3; 7 bases align to TRBD2. Germline V CDR1 and CDR2: SGHNT, YENEEA. The CDR3 is made up of 13 amino acids. The V segment lost 7 bases and the J segment 5 bases; nucleotides outside the gene matches: 6. Written as DNA, the CDR3 is TGTGCCAGCATCTGGGAGGGAGGAGATACGCAGTATTTT. Its protein is CASIWEGGDTQYF. Combining the CDR3 with reference TRBV11-3 and TRBJ2-3 gives the whole variable domain EAGVVQSPRYKIIEKKQPVAFWCNPISGHNTLYWYLQNLGQGPELLIRYENEEAVDDSQLPKDRFSAERLKGVDSTLKIQPAELGDSAVYLCASIWEGGDTQYFGPGTRLTVL.

The sample holds many counts of this clonotype. This chain uses TRBV28 with TRBJ1-5, with a tentative D call TRBD1 (5 bases). Germline-derived CDR1 and CDR2 are MDHEN and SYDVKM. The V end was cut by 7 bases, the J end by 0 bases, with 10 bases between. The CDR3 runs to 14 residues. DNA for the CDR3: TGTGCCAGCATGGACATCACTAGCAATCAGCCCCAGCATTTT. As protein: CASMDITSNQPQHF. The variable domain in full, completed from reference TRBV28 and TRBJ1-5, reads DVKVTQSSRYLVKRTGEKVFLECVQDMDHENMFWYRQDPGLGLRLIYFSYDVKMKEKGDIPEGYSVSREKKERFSLILESASTNQTSMYLCASMDITSNQPQHFGDGTRLSIL.

This clonotype came up many times. V is TRBV15 and J is TRBJ2-7; D possibly corresponds to TRBD1 (6 bases). The CDR3 totals 14 residues. In germline, CDR1 is LNHNV, CDR2 YYDKDF (reference sequence). V lost 4 bases and J lost 2, with 12 bases in between. The CDR3 loop is CATSIDRSTYEQYF. The CDR3 bases are TGTGCCACCAGCATTGACAGGTCTACCTACGAGCAGTACTTC.

The chain couples TRBV7-6 to TRBJ2-2, with 11 bases matching TRBD2. Germline loops: CDR1 SGHVS, CDR2 FNYEAQ. V was pared by 4 bases and J by 2 bases, with 3 bases of the junction left unmatched. The CDR3 sequence is 16 residues long. CDR3 protein: CASSSLAGGNTGELFF. As DNA, the CDR3 is TGTGCCAGCAGCTCCCTAGCGGGAGGAAACACCGGGGAGCTGTTTTTT.

This clonotype has a count of ten or more. The chain is built from TRBV29-1 and TRBJ2-7; D ambiguous. Germline CDR1 is SQVTM and CDR2 is ANQGSEA. V shed 4 bases and J shed 2 bases, with 6 bases lying between them. The CDR3 runs to 11 residues. The CDR3 protein is CSVGSPYEQYF. In DNA, the CDR3 is TGCAGCGTTGGGAGCCCCTACGAGCAGTACTTC.

This clonotype was seen a single time. This chain links TRBV20-1 with TRBJ2-1, with a tentative D call TRBD2 (5 bases). The CDR3 extends over 16 amino acids. Trimming left V 1 base short and J 4 bases short, with 17 bases between. Germline values: CDR1 DFQATT, CDR2 SNEGSKA (reference sequence). Here the CDR3 reads CSARALERPEYNEQFF. DNA for the CDR3: TGCAGTGCTAGAGCCCTTGAGCGGCCTGAGTACAATGAGCAGTTCTTC.

Regarding this clonotype: This may stem from a read error, because a much larger clone lies one nucleotide away. This sequence joins TRBV15 and TRBJ2-7, with TRBD2 identical over 13 bases. This CDR3 is 13 amino acids long. The J segment lost 7 bases and the V segment lost 9 bases, leaving 6 bases of the junction unmatched. Germline assignment: CDR1 LNHNV and CDR2 YYDKDF (reference sequence). The CDR3 sequence is CATETSGRWEQYF. CDR3 DNA sequence: TGTGCCACGGAGACTAGCGGGAGGTGGGAGCAGTACTTC.

This clonotype was found many times. This chain uses TRBV15 with TRBJ2-2; TRBD2 matches 14 bases. The V segment lost 7 bases and the J segment 6 bases; nucleotides outside the gene matches: 19. Germline V gene data show CDR1 as LNHNV and CDR2 as YYDKDF (reference sequence). The CDR3 spans 20 residues. The chain's CDR3 is CATTHRSGLAGGQGAGELFF. For the CDR3, the DNA is TGTGCCACCACCCATAGGAGCGGACTAGCGGGAGGCCAGGGGGCCGGGGAGCTGTTTTTT.

There are many counts of this clonotype. The chain couples TRBV29-1 to TRBJ1-1; 7 bases align to TRBD1. This CDR3 has 13 residues. Unmatched junction bases numbered 5, after V lost 3 bases and J lost 4 bases. The V gene's germline CDR1 is SQVTM and CDR2 ANQGSEA. In nucleotides, the CDR3 is TGCAGCGTTGATTTCAGGGGGAGCACTGAAGCTTTCTTT. Translation: CSVDFRGSTEAFF.

The chain couples TRBV3-1 to TRBJ1-5, with 8 bases lining up with TRBD1. Looked up from germline, CDR1 is LGHDT and CDR2 is YNNKEL (reference sequence). V trimming: 0 bases; J trimming: 0 bases; junction bases outside the gene matches: 7. The CDR3 length is 18 residues. The CDR3 DNA follows: TGTGCCAGCAGCCAAGATGCACCGGGACAGGATAGCAATCAGCCCCAGCATTTT. This sequence encodes CASSQDAPGQDSNQPQHF.

The chain links TRBV13 to TRBJ2-1, with TRBD2 matching over 10 bases. V lost 5 bases to trimming and J lost 4 bases; unmatched junction nucleotides: 5. The CDR3 has 15 amino acids. The germline V gene encodes CDR1 PRHDT and CDR2 FYEKMQ (reference sequence). The CDR3 DNA reads TGTGCCAGCAGCCCCCGGACTAGCGGTTACAATGAGCAGTTCTTC. Translated, it gives CASSPRTSGYNEQFF.

This clonotype was seen at least ten times. The chain uses TRBV11-2 and TRBJ2-5, with D unclear. Germline CDR1 is SGHAT and CDR2 is FQNNGV. This CDR3 is 14 amino acids long. The germline V and J ends were trimmed by 4 bases and 2 bases, with 11 bases remaining between them. The chain's CDR3 is CASSSGRRQETQYF. The CDR3 bases are TGTGCCAGCAGCTCCGGACGGAGACAAGAGACCCAGTACTTC.

This clonotype appeared many times. The chain carries TRBV28 and TRBJ1-5, with D uncertain. Trimming pared 2 bases from V and 2 bases from J, leaving 13 bases between. The CDR3 spans 16 residues. Germline CDR1 reads MDHEN; CDR2 reads SYDVKM. The CDR3, as DNA: TGTGCCAGCAGTTTAGTGGGCAGGAGGGGCAATCAGCCCCAGCATTTT. Amino acids: CASSLVGRRGNQPQHF.

This clonotype was observed many times. The chain has TRBV27 and TRBJ2-5; D is ambiguous. Germline loops: CDR1 MNHEY, CDR2 SMNVEV (reference sequence). Trimming stripped 3 bases from V and 0 bases from J, with 5 bases between. This CDR3 is 13 amino acids long. CDR3 nucleotide sequence: TGTGCCAGCAGTTTTGACTACCAAGAGACCCAGTACTTC. Translated: CASSFDYQETQYF.

This rearrangement joins TRBV13 to TRBJ1-1; 9 bases agree with TRBD1. V shed 5 bases and J 0 bases; nucleotides not matched to a gene: 7. The CDR3 is 16 amino acids. The germline V gene encodes CDR1 PRHDT and CDR2 FYEKMQ (reference sequence). CDR3: CASSRRQGGLNTEAFF. The CDR3 nucleotides read TGTGCCAGCAGCCGACGACAGGGGGGCCTGAACACTGAAGCTTTCTTT.

This clonotype was found many times. The rearrangement uses TRBV6-1 and TRBJ2-7; 12 nucleotides align to TRBD2. The germline V gene encodes CDR1 MNHNS and CDR2 SASEGT. The CDR3 runs to 15 residues. Unmatched junction bases numbered 1, after V lost 4 bases and J lost 0 bases. CDR3 sequence reads: CASSGTSGISYEQYF. For the CDR3, the DNA is TGTGCCAGCAGTGGGACTAGCGGGATCTCCTACGAGCAGTACTTC.

This clonotype was recorded at least ten times. The rearrangement uses TRBV7-9 and TRBJ2-5; D is ambiguous. Germline values: CDR1 SEHNR, CDR2 FQNEAQ (reference sequence). The ends were cut back, 5 bases at V and 4 bases at J, with 8 bases in the middle. This CDR3 has 12 amino acids. CDR3 residues: CASSPWTETQYF. The CDR3 coding sequence is TGTGCCAGCAGCCCATGGACAGAGACCCAGTACTTC. The complete variable domain, with remaining parts taken from reference TRBV7-9 and TRBJ2-5, reads DTGVSQNPRHKITKRGQNVTFRCDPISEHNRLYWYRQTLGQGPEFLTYFQNEAQLEKSRLLSDRFSAERPKGSFSTLEIQRTEQGDSAMYLCASSPWTETQYFGPGTRLLVL.

This clonotype was found a few times. The chain links TRBV20-1 to TRBJ2-7; 9 positions match TRBD2. Germline trimming cut 8 bases from V and 4 bases from J; bases unmatched to any gene: 12. The CDR3 runs 14 residues. Germline assignment: CDR1 DFQATT and CDR2 SNEGSKA (reference sequence). CDR3 sequence reads: CSPLVMTSGYEQYF. DNA for the CDR3: TGCAGTCCTCTAGTAATGACTAGCGGATACGAGCAGTACTTC.

This clonotype came up many times. V gene TRBV28 combines with J gene TRBJ2-7; 9 bases are a match to TRBD2. The CDR3 extends over 16 amino acids. The J segment lost 3 bases and the V segment lost 2 bases, leaving 8 bases of the junction unmatched. Germline CDR1 MDHEN, CDR2 SYDVKM. This chain's CDR3 is CASSLGGLAGFYEQYF. The CDR3 DNA is TGTGCCAGCAGTTTAGGCGGTCTAGCGGGATTCTACGAGCAGTACTTC.

As regards this clonotype: The CDR3 carries no conserved terminal phenylalanine or tryptophan, so it likely arises from a read error. The V gene is TRBV6-6, the J gene TRBJ2-3; TRBD2 might be the D (5 bases). V lost 0 bases, J lost 0 bases, and 10 bases lay in between. This CDR3 is 16 amino acids long. Germline V gene lookup returns CDR1 MNHNY and CDR2 SVGAGI (reference sequence). CDR3 nucleotide sequence: TGTGCCAGCAGTTACTCGATCGGGATTAGCACAGATACGCAGTATTCT. It is translated as CASSYSIGISTDTQYS.